This T cell receptor beta chain derives from a study of naive and memory T cell subsets (dated by TCRdb to about 2017). Describing the broader study: The study applied an open-source, UMI-based TCR alpha and beta sequencing pipeline to sorted naive and memory peripheral blood T cell subsets. IgG serology results and the functional CMV T cell responses were in complete agreement. RNA was DNase-treated and reverse transcribed with TCR constant-region primers, mostly using SuperScript III. Paper-wide results and their limitations: A few larger clonotypes were found in naive repertoires, especially CD8, and these larger clonotypes were possibly memory cells re-expressing CD45RA. In both CD4 and CD8 cells, going from naive through CM, EM and EMRA, the Gini index went up while Shannon and inverse Simpson diversity went down. RNA-based TCR counts may be influenced by expression changes linked to T cell activation and differentiation. A power law was followed by TCR abundance, with an exponent that differed between naive and memory subsets but was consistent across the three individuals. After error correction, only a single occurrence was seen for over 95% of naive TCR sequences, so much steeper abundance distributions were produced than in memory subsets. No ground truth was available to validate the repertoire findings for the naive and memory subsets. Clonotypes were defined as single alpha or beta chain sequences, not paired alpha/beta receptors.

Looking up the germline V gene (reference sequence) yields CDR1 DFQATT and CDR2 SNEGSKA. Spanning cysteine to phenylalanine, the CDR3 consists of 14 amino acids. The only DNA kept is the CDR3, 42 bases in frame from the first base. Trimming costs V 0 bases and J 4 bases, and their ends lie 12 bases apart. This clonotype has only a few counts. This clone's antigen is unknown. Base qualities are not recorded, but no much larger clone differs from it by a single base. The library came from UMI-ligation and nested PCR. The beta constant-region primer consisted of an equimolar mixture of two oligonucleotides that together covered TRBC1 and TRBC2. The ligated cDNA went through four rounds of PCR with nested alpha and beta constant-region primers together with the SP2 primer. A single-stranded oligonucleotide bearing the SP2 primer plus a 12-nucleotide UMI was ligated onto the 3' end of the cDNA by T4 RNA ligase 1. Incubation of the ligation reaction was carried out at 16 degrees C for roughly 18-24 hours. PCR2 was typically run as a SYBR Green qPCR and stopped at a predetermined threshold to prevent over-amplification. Every purification after the first one was done using Agencourt AMPure XP magnetic beads. Library quantification was done by Qubit, followed by a TapeStation check on which the main peak was expected at around 650 bp. Sequencing of the pooled libraries was done on an Illumina MiSeq using v2 2x251 paired-end kits, which typically yielded roughly 0.85-2.3 million reads per sample. Libraries were pooled at 3 to 4 nM per sample, and 5-7% PhiX was added to improve cluster recognition. Per the original workflow: Using tag matching that tolerated one base-pair mismatch, Decombinator assigned V and J genes to FASTQ reads that had been processed by Demultiplexor. Collapsinator relied on UMIs to fix sequencing errors as well as frequency errors caused by PCR heterogeneity. TCRs were translated and CDR3s were extracted from the conserved cysteine to the FGXG phenylalanine by CDR3Translator, with non-productive sequences being flagged. Gini, Shannon entropy and inverse Simpson indices were calculated on repertoires subsampled to equal numbers of UMI-defined TCRs. Within the linear range, a power law was fitted by maximum likelihood to the distributions of clonotype abundance. Similar UMI counts, unique TCR numbers and clonal distributions were obtained with the pipeline and with MIGEC on one naive CD8 sample. One analysis removed from the naive repertoire any naive TCRs that were also found in any memory subset from the same donor. Repertoires were searched for roughly 7,300 CMV-associated CDR3 sequences compiled from VDJdb and a published dataset. TCRdb trimmed public reads at Q25 via fastp, called clones via MiXCR and kept in-frame beta chains. Each CDR3 protein gets just one entry, which takes the most common genes and DNA from the rows behind it. The V and J calls shown here were made by TCRdb, not taken from the authors' results. The sample data list 98,000 or so distinct CDR3 sequences, and 13% to 15% of these were observed just once. Of the sample, about 3% is held by the ten largest clones.

From the second PCR step onward, the TCR alpha chain libraries and the TCR beta chain libraries were amplified separately. To determine each donor's CMV status, fresh PBMCs were stimulated overnight with CMV viral lysate, and IFNgamma production from CD4+ T cells was then assessed. CD4 T cells were positively selected using Miltenyi beads, after which CD8 T cells were positively selected from the CD4-negative fraction. Cells were stained for CD3, CD4, CD8, CD45RA, CD27 and a live/dead dye and were sorted on a BD Aria II into four subsets based on CD45RA and CD27. A few healthy volunteers provided blood, and each donor's sample was split into CD4 and CD8 T cells and then further divided into four differentiation subsets. About 120 ml of peripheral blood was drawn per donor, and PBMC were isolated by Ficoll-Paque PLUS density-gradient centrifugation. The sorted cells were lysed in RLT buffer, after which RNA was extracted using a Qiagen RNeasy kit and kept at -80 degrees C.

This clonotype was sampled from a human donor in good health. The V and J genes are TRBV20-1 and TRBJ2-5; the D segment could be TRBD2, given 6 matching bases. Material: naive CD8+ T cells from blood. The cell subset or site label, as the study defines it: naive T cells, CD45RA high CD27+. The CDR3 in this case is CSARDRASAETQYF. The bases read TGCAGTGCTAGAGATCGAGCTAGCGCAGAGACCCAGTACTTC.